The 21 T cell receptor beta chains in this list originate from one sample, sequenced in a study of T cells in Graves' hyperthyroidism and ophthalmopathy. TCR beta CDR3 regions were amplified from RNA. The HTBI primer set was used in a first-round RT-PCR of the TCR CDR3. Via MiXCR, TCRdb re-called the multiplex PCR reads, giving one row per CDR3 protein. Here the sample spans about 600,000 distinct CDR3 sequences, more than 15% being singletons. Sequences were obtained from blood. These receptors came from a woman aged 35 to 49 with Graves' ophthalmopathy.

A remark on this clonotype: A much larger clone lies one base from this, so it may be a read error. This chain uses TRBV27 with TRBJ1-2, with TRBD1 as a possible D gene (6 bases). This CDR3 has 11 residues. The germline V gene has CDR1 MNHEY and CDR2 SMNVEV (reference sequence). Written as DNA, the CDR3 is TGTGCCACCCGAAGGGGGTTTGGCTTCACCTTC. Residues: CATRRGFGFTF.

The CDR3 sequence is CASSLGLAGITDTQYF. As DNA, the CDR3 is TGTGCCAGCAGCCTCGGACTAGCGGGAATCACAGATACGCAGTATTTT. The J gene is TRBJ2-3, the V gene TRBV7-8, with TRBD2 identical over 12 bases. V was pared by 5 bases and J by 2 bases, with 5 bases of the junction left unmatched. Per the germline V gene, CDR1 is SGHVS and CDR2 is FQNEAQ. The CDR3 is made up of 16 amino acids. Full variable domain (remainder filled in from reference TRBV7-8 and TRBJ2-3): GAGVSQSPRYKVAKRGQDVALRCDPISGHVSLFWYQQALGQGPEFLTYFQNEAQLDKSGLPSDRFFAERPEGSVSTLKIQRTQQEDSAVYLCASSLGLAGITDTQYFGPGTRLTVL.

This clonotype was counted at least ten times. V is TRBV20-1 and J is TRBJ1-1; TRBD1 matches at 9 bases. Germline-derived CDR1 and CDR2 are DFQATT and SNEGSKA (reference sequence). CDR3 length: 12 amino acids. The CDR3 DNA reads as TGCAGGGGTACAGGGGGCCACACTGAAGCTTTCTTT. It yields the protein CRGTGGHTEAFF.

This clonotype has a count of ten or more. The chain links TRBV29-1 to TRBJ2-3; 7 bases agree with TRBD1. J gave up 3 bases and V 1 base, and 4 bases lay outside the gene matches. Germline V gives CDR1 SQVTM, CDR2 ANQGSEA. The CDR3 covers 14 residues. CDR3 in DNA: TGCAGCGTTGAAGGACAGGGTAGGACAGATACGCAGTATTTT. This codes for CSVEGQGRTDTQYF.

The V gene is TRBV28, the J gene TRBJ1-5; D gene ambiguous. Trimming took 7 bases from V and 1 from J, leaving 14 bases between them. Germline V gives CDR1 MDHEN, CDR2 SYDVKM. CDR3 length: 15 residues. The CDR3 nucleotides read TGTGCCAGCAACTCTTTTGTAGGGAGCAATCAGCCCCAGCATTTT. The encoded protein is CASNSFVGSNQPQHF.

This clonotype was found many times. The chain combines TRBV2 with TRBJ1-1; D is perhaps TRBD1 (6 bases). The V end lost 3 bases, the J end lost 5 bases, and 10 bases lay between the germline ends. Germline lookup yields CDR1 SNHLY and CDR2 FYNNEI. This CDR3 is built from 13 residues. CDR3 DNA: TGTGCCAGCAGTGACGCCAGGGGAACTGAAGCTTTCTTT. Its protein product is CASSDARGTEAFF.

This clonotype was found many times. The chain is built from TRBV6-5 and TRBJ2-2; D is possibly TRBD1 (6 bases). CDR1 and CDR2 from the germline V gene are MNHEY and SVGAGI. Trimming removed 2 bases from V and 0 bases from J, with 7 bases in between. CDR3 length: 15 amino acids. The CDR3 protein is CASSYGTPNTGELFF. The CDR3 DNA follows: TGTGCCAGCAGTTACGGGACACCGAACACCGGGGAGCTGTTTTTT.

CDR3 residues: CSVRDTYDTGELFF. CDR3 in DNA: TGCAGTGTTAGGGACACCTACGACACCGGGGAGCTGTTTTTT. The rearrangement uses TRBV20-1 and TRBJ2-2; D is perhaps TRBD1 (6 bases). V gave up 7 bases and J gave up 3 bases, with 15 bases separating them. Germline CDR1 reads DFQATT; CDR2 reads SNEGSKA (reference sequence). This CDR3 is 14 amino acids long.

At least ten counts were recorded for this clonotype. The chain is built from TRBV6-2 or TRBV6-3 and TRBJ1-2, with 8 positions matching TRBD1. The V and J ends lost 2 bases and 6 bases, in that order; junction bases with no gene match: 14. Germline V gene lookup returns CDR1 MNHEY and CDR2 SVGEGT. CDR3 length: 17 amino acids. The CDR3 loop is CASSYPPRTGLFDGYTF. In DNA form, the CDR3 reads TGTGCCAGCAGTTACCCCCCCCGGACAGGGTTGTTTGATGGCTACACCTTC.

This clonotype was recorded many times. The chain is built from TRBV5-1 and TRBJ1-4; D gene ambiguous. This CDR3 has 15 residues. The germline V and J ends were trimmed by 4 bases and 8 bases, with 18 bases remaining between them. CDR1 and CDR2 from the germline V gene are SGHRS and YFSETQ. The CDR3 loop is CASSLATQPGEKLFF. CDR3 nucleotide sequence: TGCGCCAGCAGCCTCGCGACCCAACCGGGGGAAAAACTGTTTTTT.

This clonotype was seen only a few times. The chain joins TRBV3-1 to TRBJ1-2, with no clear D. CDR1 and CDR2 from the germline V gene are LGHDT and YNNKEL (reference sequence). V dropped 4 bases and J dropped 1 base, with 19 bases sitting between them. CDR3 size: 17 residues. This CDR3 reads CASSPSTTRARNYGYTF. For the CDR3, the DNA is TGTGCCAGCAGCCCGTCGACTACCCGGGCCCGTAACTATGGCTACACCTTC.

The chain couples TRBV7-2 to TRBJ1-2; D possibly corresponds to TRBD1 (5 bases). This CDR3 has 16 amino acids. Trimming removed 1 base from V and 0 bases from J, with 12 bases in between. Germline V lookup: CDR1 SGHTA, CDR2 FQGNSA. The CDR3 sequence is CASSLDRSLTNYGYTF. CDR3 bases: TGTGCCAGCAGCTTAGACAGGAGTCTGACTAACTATGGCTACACCTTC.

Only a few counts were recorded for this clonotype. The chain combines TRBV5-1 with TRBJ1-6; TRBD1 matches 7 bases. Germline-derived CDR1 and CDR2 are SGHRS and YFSETQ. The CDR3 is 15 amino acids. V lost 4 bases to trimming and J lost 5 bases; unmatched junction nucleotides: 6. The DNA for the CDR3 is TGCGCCAGCAGCCCCCCCGACAGGGATAATTCACCCCTCCACTTT. As protein: CASSPPDRDNSPLHF.

This clonotype turned up a few times. This sequence joins TRBV7-9 and TRBJ2-1, with D perhaps given as TRBD1 or TRBD2 (7 bases each). The CDR3 has 15 residues. V lost 8 bases, J lost 3 bases, and 17 bases lay in between. Per germline, CDR1 SEHNR and CDR2 FQNEAQ (reference sequence). CDR3 amino acids: CASPSAGGGYNEQFF. CDR3 bases: TGTGCCAGCCCCTCGGCAGGGGGGGGCTACAATGAGCAGTTCTTC.

The chain carries TRBV24-1 and TRBJ2-1; TRBD1 matches 10 bases. Germline trimming cut 9 bases from V and 10 bases from J; bases unmatched to any gene: 5. The CDR3 covers 12 residues. From germline, CDR1 is KGHDR and CDR2 SFDVKD. As DNA, the CDR3 is TGTGCCACCGGAGGACAGGGGGAAGAGCAGTTCTTC. Protein sequence: CATGGQGEEQFF.

This clonotype has a handful of counts. The V call is TRBV19, the J call TRBJ2-3; 12 bases are a match to TRBD1. This CDR3 is built from 14 residues. After removal of 10 bases from V and 1 base from J, the junction contained 3 bases not matched to a gene. Germline CDR1 reads LNHDA; CDR2 reads SQIVND (reference sequence). CDR3 DNA sequence: TGTGCCACCTGGGACAGGGGGCGCACAGATACGCAGTATTTT. This translates into CATWDRGRTDTQYF.

The V and J genes are TRBV7-9 and TRBJ1-1; no firm D call. The CDR3 is 14 residues long. Germline-derived CDR1 and CDR2 are SEHNR and FQNEAQ (reference sequence). V lost 2 bases, J lost 1 base, and 8 bases lay in between. In DNA, the CDR3 is TGTGCCAGCAGCTTATTCCAGGCGAACACTGAAGCTTTCTTT. It translates to CASSLFQANTEAFF. Combining the CDR3 with reference TRBV7-9 and TRBJ1-1 gives the whole variable domain DTGVSQNPRHKITKRGQNVTFRCDPISEHNRLYWYRQTLGQGPEFLTYFQNEAQLEKSRLLSDRFSAERPKGSFSTLEIQRTEQGDSAMYLCASSLFQANTEAFFGQGTRLTVV.

This clonotype was seen ten or more times. The V and J genes are TRBV7-3 and TRBJ2-7; 9 bases match TRBD2. Germline trimming cut 0 bases from V and 3 bases from J; bases unmatched to any gene: 3. CDR3 length: 15 amino acids. The germline V gene has CDR1 SGHTA and CDR2 FQGTGA. CDR3 DNA sequence: TGTGCCAGCAGCTTAACTAGCGGGGGAGTCTACGAGCAGTACTTC. Translated: CASSLTSGGVYEQYF. Combining the CDR3 with reference TRBV7-3 and TRBJ2-7 gives the whole variable domain GAGVSQTPSNKVTEKGKYVELRCDPISGHTALYWYRQSLGQGPEFLIYFQGTGAADDSGLPNDRFFAVRPEGSVSTLKIQRTERGDSAVYLCASSLTSGGVYEQYFGPGTRLTVT.

CDR3 bases: TGTGCCAGCAGCTTGCAGGGCCCTCCCCAGTTTGTTGGCTACACCTTC. This encodes CASSLQGPPQFVGYTF. This chain uses TRBV7-9 with TRBJ1-2; weak D call: TRBD1 (5 bases). Trimming shortened V by 3 bases and J by 7 bases, and 21 bases separated the two germline ends. The germline V gene encodes CDR1 SEHNR and CDR2 FQNEAQ (reference sequence). The CDR3 runs to 16 residues.

This clonotype appeared many times. The chain has TRBV7-8 and TRBJ1-2; the match to TRBD1 covers 7 bases. Germline V gene lookup returns CDR1 SGHVS and CDR2 FQNEAQ. V lost 8 bases, J lost 1 base, and 7 bases stayed unmatched. This CDR3 is built from 14 residues. The CDR3 DNA is TGTGCCAGCGACAGGGCACCTCTTAACTATGGCTACACCTTC. This encodes CASDRAPLNYGYTF.

The chain couples TRBV6-5 to TRBJ2-7; 14 nucleotides line up with TRBD2. CDR1 is MNHEY, CDR2 SVGAGI, per germline. This CDR3 is built from 15 residues. J was trimmed by 7 bases and V by 2 bases; bases with no gene match: 4. CDR3 sequence reads: CASSYGGLAGDEQYF. The CDR3 DNA reads as TGTGCCAGCAGTTACGGGGGACTAGCGGGAGATGAGCAGTACTTC.